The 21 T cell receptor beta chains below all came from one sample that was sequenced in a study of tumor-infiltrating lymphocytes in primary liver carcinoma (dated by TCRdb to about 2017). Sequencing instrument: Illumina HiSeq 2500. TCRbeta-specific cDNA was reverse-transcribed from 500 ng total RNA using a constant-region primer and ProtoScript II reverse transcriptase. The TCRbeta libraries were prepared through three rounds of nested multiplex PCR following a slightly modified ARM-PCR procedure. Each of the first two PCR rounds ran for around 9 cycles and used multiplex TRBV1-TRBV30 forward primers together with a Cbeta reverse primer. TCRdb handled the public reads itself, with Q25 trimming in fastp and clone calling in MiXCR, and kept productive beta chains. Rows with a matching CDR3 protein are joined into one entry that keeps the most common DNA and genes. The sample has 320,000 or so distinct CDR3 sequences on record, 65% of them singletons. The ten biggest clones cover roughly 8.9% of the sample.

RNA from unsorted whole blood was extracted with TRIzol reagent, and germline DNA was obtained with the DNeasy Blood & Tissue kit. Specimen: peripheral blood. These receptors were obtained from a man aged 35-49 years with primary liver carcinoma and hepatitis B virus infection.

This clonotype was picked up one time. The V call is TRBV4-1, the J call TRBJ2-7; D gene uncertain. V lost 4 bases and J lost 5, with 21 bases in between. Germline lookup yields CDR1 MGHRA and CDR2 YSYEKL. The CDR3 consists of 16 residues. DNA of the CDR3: TGCGCCAGCAGCCCCAACGTGGCAGTTCAAGGCGACGAGCAGTACTTC. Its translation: CASSPNVAVQGDEQYF.

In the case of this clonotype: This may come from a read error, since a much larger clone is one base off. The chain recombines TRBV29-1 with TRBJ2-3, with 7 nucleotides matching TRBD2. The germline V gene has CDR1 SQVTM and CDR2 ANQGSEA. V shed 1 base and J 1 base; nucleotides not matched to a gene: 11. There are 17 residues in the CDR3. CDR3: CSVEVVAGAVGTDTQYF. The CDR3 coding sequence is TGCAGCGTTGAAGTGGTAGCGGGTGCCGTCGGCACAGATACGCAGTATTTT.

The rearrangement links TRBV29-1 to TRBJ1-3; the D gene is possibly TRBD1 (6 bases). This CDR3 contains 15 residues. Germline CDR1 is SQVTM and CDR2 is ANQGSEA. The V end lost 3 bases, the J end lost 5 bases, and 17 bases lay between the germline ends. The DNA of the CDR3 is TGCAGCGTTGAGGGACGGGGGGCTTCTAGAAACACCATATATTTT. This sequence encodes CSVEGRGASRNTIYF.

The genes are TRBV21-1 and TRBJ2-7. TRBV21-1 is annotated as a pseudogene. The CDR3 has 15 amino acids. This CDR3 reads CASSKVTSAVYEQYF. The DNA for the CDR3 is TGTGCCAGCAGCAAAGTGACGTCGGCTGTCTACGAGCAGTACTTC.

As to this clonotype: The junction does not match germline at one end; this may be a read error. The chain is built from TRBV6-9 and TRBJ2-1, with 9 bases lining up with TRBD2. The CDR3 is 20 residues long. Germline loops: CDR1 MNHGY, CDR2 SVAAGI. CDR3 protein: CASSYSAGGPDRRSYSEQFF. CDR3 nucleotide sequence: TGTGCCAGCAGTTATTCCGCGGGAGGGCCCGATCGGAGATCCTACAGTGAGCAGTTCTTC.

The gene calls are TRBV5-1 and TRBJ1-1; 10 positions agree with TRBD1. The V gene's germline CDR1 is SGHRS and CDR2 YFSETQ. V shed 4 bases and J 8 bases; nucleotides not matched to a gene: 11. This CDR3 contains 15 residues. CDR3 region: CASSRLPGQGSEAFF. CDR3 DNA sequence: TGCGCCAGCAGCCGACTGCCGGGACAGGGGTCAGAAGCTTTCTTT.

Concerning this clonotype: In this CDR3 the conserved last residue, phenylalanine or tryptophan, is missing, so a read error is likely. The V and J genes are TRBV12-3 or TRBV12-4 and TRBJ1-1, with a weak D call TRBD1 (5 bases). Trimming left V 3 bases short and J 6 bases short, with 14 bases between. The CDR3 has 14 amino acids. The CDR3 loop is CASSLRGGDAEAFY. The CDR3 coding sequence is TGTGCCAGCAGTTTGCGAGGAGGGGACGCTGAAGCTTTCTAT.

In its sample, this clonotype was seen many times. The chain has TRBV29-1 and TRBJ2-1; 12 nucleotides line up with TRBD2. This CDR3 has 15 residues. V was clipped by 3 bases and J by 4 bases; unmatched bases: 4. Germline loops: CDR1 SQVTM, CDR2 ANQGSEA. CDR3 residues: CSVEGLAGLYNEQFF. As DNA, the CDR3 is TGCAGCGTTGAGGGACTAGCGGGCCTATACAATGAGCAGTTCTTC.

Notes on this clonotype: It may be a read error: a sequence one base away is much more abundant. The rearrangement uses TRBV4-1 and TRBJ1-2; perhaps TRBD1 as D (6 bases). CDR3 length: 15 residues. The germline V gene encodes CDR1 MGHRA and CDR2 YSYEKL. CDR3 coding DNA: TGCACCAGCAGCCAAGAAGGGGGACCGTCGTGGGGCTACACCTTC. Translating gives CTSSQEGGPSWGYTF.

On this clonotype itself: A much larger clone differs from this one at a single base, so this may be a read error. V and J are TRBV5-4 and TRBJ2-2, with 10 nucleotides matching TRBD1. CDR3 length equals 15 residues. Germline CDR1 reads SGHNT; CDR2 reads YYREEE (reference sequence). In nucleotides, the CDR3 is TGTACCAGCAGCATGGGACAGGGGAGCACCGGGGAGCTGTTTTTT. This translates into CTSSMGQGSTGELFF.

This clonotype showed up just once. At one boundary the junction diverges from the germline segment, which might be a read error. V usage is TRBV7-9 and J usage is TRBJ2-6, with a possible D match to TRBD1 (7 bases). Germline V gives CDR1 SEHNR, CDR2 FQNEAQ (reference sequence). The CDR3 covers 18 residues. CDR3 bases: TGTGCCAGCAGCTCACAGGGGCGGGGTGTCGGTGGGGCCGACGTCCTGACTTTC. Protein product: CASSSQGRGVGGADVLTF. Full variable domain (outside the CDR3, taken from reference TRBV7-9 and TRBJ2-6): DTGVSQNPRHKITKRGQNVTFRCDPISEHNRLYWYRQTLGQGPEFLTYFQNEAQLEKSRLLSDRFSAERPKGSFSTLEIQRTEQGDSAMYLCASSSQGRGVGGADVLTFGAGSRLTVL.

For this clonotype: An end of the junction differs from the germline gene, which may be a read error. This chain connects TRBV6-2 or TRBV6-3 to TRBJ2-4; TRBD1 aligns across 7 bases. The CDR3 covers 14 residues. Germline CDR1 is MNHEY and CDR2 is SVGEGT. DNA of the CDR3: TGTGCCAGCAGCCCGGACAGGTTCAAAAACATTAAGTACTTC. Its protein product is CASSPDRFKNIKYF.

The CDR3 coding sequence is TGTGCCAGCAGTGTTGATAGCGCAAACTCTGGGGCCAACGTCCTGACTTTC. This encodes CASSVDSANSGANVLTF. This chain connects TRBV12-3 or TRBV12-4 to TRBJ2-6; perhaps TRBD2 as D (5 bases). V lost 5 bases, J lost 0 bases, and 14 bases lay in between. The CDR3 runs to 17 residues.

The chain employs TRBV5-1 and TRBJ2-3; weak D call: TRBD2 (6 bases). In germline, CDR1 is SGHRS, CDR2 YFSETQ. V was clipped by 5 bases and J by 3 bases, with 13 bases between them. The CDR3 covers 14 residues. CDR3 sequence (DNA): TGCGCCAGCAGAGGCGGGGAGATAACAGATACGCAGTATTTT. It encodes CASRGGEITDTQYF.

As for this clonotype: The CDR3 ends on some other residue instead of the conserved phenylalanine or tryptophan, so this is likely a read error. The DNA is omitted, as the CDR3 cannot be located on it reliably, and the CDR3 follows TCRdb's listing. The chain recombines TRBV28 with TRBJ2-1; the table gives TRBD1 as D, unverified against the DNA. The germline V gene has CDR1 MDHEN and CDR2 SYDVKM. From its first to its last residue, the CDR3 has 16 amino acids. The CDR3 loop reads CASSPAGRGPDNERFS.

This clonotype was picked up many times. CDR3 amino acids: CASSKPGLQEETQYF. DNA of the CDR3: TGTGCCAGCAGTAAGCCCGGGTTACAGGAAGAGACCCAGTACTTC. V and J are TRBV28 and TRBJ2-5, with a tentative D call TRBD1 (5 bases). The CDR3 length is 15 residues. The V and J ends lost 5 bases and 3 bases respectively, with 16 bases between them. Germline V gene data show CDR1 as MDHEN and CDR2 as SYDVKM.

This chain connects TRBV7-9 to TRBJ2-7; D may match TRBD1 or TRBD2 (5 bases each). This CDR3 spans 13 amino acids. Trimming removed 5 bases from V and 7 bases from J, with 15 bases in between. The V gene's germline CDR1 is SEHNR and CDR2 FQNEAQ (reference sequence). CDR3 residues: CASSGGRAREQYF. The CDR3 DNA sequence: TGTGCCAGCAGCGGGGGACGGGCCCGGGAGCAGTACTTC.

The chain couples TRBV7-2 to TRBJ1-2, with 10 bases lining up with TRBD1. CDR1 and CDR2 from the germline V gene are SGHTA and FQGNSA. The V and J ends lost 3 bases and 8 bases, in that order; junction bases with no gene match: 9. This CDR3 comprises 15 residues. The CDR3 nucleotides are TGTGCCAGCAGCTTTATGACAGGGGGCCTGGCCGGCTACACCTTC. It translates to CASSFMTGGLAGYTF.

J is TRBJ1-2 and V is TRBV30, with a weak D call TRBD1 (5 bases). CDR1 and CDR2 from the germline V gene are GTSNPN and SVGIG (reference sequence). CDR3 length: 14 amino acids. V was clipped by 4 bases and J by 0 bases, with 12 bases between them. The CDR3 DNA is TGTGCCTGGACCGGAGGGGTTTCTAACTATGGCTACACCTTC. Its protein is CAWTGGVSNYGYTF.

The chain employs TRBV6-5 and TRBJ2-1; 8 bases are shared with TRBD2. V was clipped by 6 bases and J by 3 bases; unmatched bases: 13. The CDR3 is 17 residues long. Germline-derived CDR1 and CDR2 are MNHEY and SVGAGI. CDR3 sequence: CASRPRYGREVYNEQFF. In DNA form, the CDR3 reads TGTGCCAGCAGACCCCGTTATGGGCGGGAGGTCTACAATGAGCAGTTCTTC.

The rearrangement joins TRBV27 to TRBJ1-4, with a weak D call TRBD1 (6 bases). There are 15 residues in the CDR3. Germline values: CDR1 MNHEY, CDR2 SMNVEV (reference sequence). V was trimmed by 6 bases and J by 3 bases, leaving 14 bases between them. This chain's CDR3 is CASRSGDTANEKLFF. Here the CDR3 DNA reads TGTGCCAGCAGATCCGGGGACACCGCTAATGAAAAACTGTTTTTT.